This T cell receptor beta chain came from a study of human T cells and chemical hapten exposure (dated by TCRdb to the early 2020s). General notes on the study: For sensitization, 2% DPC in acetone was applied to a 2 cm by 2 cm area of upper inner arm skin. Patients additionally received weekly therapeutic DPC doses to the scalp throughout the approximately 24-week study period. Patch testing was performed on the upper back with Finn chambers containing 0.01% DPC, and the patch tests were scored after 6 days according to International Contact Dermatitis Research Group standards. Alopecia areata with under or over 50% scalp involvement, alopecia totalis and alopecia universalis were represented in the patient cohort, which was mostly female. Libraries were pooled for sequencing, and variation in per-sample TCR yields was attributed mainly to small differences in library volumes within the pool. This study followed changes in the peripheral blood TCR repertoire in vivo during primary and secondary sensitization of alopecia patients to the hapten diphenylcyclopropenone (DPC). Blood samples were taken from patients before sensitization (week 0) and then at 2, 6 and about 24 weeks after DPC sensitization. Under 30 alopecia patients gave blood for TCR sequencing at one to four time points (pre-sensitization, 2, 6 and 24 weeks).

The label giving this sample's time point can be read as: pre-sensitization, week 0. The sample's treatment or condition label is to be understood as: therapeutic diphenylcyclopropenone sensitization with weekly scalp DPC. At every patch-test visit, the blood draw took place before the patch test was put on. Eligible patients were aged 18 to 70, diagnosed with alopecia, deemed suitable for DPC therapy, and excluded if pregnant. Total RNA was isolated from unfractionated whole blood collected in Tempus Blood RNA tubes. The method behind the library was RACE. TCRdb lists the instrument as NextSeq 500. During library preparation, unique molecular identifiers were attached to individual cDNA molecules so that TCRs could be counted quantitatively and reproducibly. Each blood RNA sample was used to sequence both TCR alpha and TCR beta chains. In the authors' own workflow: A median of about 89,000 TCRs per sample was observed, with a range of about 20,000 to 700,000. The Decombinator software suite was used to annotate the V, J and CDR3 of the TCR reads. To make PS versus PT1 abundance plots, every sample was subsampled to the same number of TCRs (28,000). TCRs were defined as expanded if absent before sensitization and observed at least eight times at the 2-week time point. Using fastp at Q25 and MiXCR, TCRdb reprocessed the public reads and kept productive beta chains. When rows share a CDR3 protein, they turn into one entry using the most common DNA and genes. The V and J calls here are based on TCRdb, not the publication. The sample contains some 400,000 distinct CDR3 sequences, 5% to 6.5% of them found a single time. The ten largest clones capture just over 2.5% of the sample.

The CDR3 sequence holds 13 residues, the cysteine and phenylalanine included. The retained sequence is limited to the CDR3, 39 bases, with the frame set at the first base. V is pruned by 5 bases and J by 6 bases, leaving 5 bases of the junction without a gene match. Broader findings and caveats from the paper: Alopecia, a presumed autoimmune disease, was present in all patients, so the immune response of the patients might differ from that of healthy individuals. Significantly more large CDR3 similarity clusters were formed by expanded TCRs than by pre-sensitization or healthy control sets, consistent with antigen-driven responses. No change with DPC sensitization was found in the number of TCRs above 1 in 1000 frequency, and no evidence of global repertoire structure alterations was found. Patch test score was positively correlated with the number of PT1 expanded TCRs, with significance at thresholds 8, 16 and 32 but not at 4. After repeated subsampling, changes were observed in the strength of the expansion versus patch-test correlation and in the threshold at which the correlation became significant.

This clonotype was detected only a few times. There is no known antigen for this receptor. No clone much larger than this one lies a single base away; base qualities are absent. The rearrangement combines TRBV12-3 or TRBV12-4 with TRBJ1-2; 8 nucleotides in the junction match TRBD1. The clonotype was recovered from a woman between 45 and 65 years old with alopecia areata. Some clones in this sample may be carry-over from other donors' samples. The sample in question was whole blood, obtained in connection with sensitization to the hapten diphenylcyclopropenone (DPC). In nucleotides, the sequence is TGTGCCAGCAGTACTGGACAGGGAAATGGCTACACCTTC. Translated, it reads CASSTGQGNGYTF.